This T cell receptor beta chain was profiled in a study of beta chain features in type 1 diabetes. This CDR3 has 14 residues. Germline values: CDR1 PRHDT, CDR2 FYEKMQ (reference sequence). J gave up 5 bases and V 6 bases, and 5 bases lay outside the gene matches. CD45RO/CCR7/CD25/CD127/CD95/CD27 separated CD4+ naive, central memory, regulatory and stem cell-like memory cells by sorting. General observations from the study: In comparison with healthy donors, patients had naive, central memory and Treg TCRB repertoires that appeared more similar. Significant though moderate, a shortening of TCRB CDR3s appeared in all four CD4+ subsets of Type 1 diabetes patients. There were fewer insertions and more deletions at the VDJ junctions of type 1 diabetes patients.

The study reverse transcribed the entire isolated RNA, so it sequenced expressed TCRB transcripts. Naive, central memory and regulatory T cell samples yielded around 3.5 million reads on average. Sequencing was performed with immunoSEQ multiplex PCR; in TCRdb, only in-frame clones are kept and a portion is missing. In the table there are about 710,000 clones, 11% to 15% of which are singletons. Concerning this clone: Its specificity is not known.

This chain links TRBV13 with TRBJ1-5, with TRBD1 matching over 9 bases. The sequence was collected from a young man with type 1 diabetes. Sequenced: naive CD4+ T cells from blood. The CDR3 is CASRKTGGHQPQHF. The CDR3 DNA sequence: TGTGCCAGCAGAAAGACAGGGGGACATCAGCCCCAGCATTTT. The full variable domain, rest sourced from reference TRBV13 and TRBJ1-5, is AAGVIQSPRHLIKEKRETATLKCYPIPRHDTVYWYQQGPGQDPQFLISFYEKMQSDKGSIPDRFSAQQFSDYHSELNMSSLELGDSALYFCASRKTGGHQPQHFGDGTRLSIL.